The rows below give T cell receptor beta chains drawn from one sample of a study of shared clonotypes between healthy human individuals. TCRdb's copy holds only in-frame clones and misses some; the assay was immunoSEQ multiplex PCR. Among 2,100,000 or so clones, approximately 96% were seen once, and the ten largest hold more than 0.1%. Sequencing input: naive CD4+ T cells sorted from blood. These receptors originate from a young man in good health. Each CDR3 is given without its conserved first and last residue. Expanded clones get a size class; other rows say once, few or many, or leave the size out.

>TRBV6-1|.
ASRNRVGYGYT
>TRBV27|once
ASSLTVLAGGLF
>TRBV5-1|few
ASRVQGQGNHEQY
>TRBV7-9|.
ASSIGTGDGWTEAF
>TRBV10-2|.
ASSERIIATNEKLF
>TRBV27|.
ASSSGADNSPLH
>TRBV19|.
ASSIGTGDQPQH
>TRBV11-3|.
ASSLAMESYEQY
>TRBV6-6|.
ASSYSDSSYEQY
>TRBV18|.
ASSTDILNYGYT
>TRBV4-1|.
ASSQDNRGRDIQY
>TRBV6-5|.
ASRSGTLNAYEQY
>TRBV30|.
AWSSGASGQPQH
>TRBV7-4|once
ASSQRLAGGPGQETQY
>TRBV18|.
ASSPLFRNTEAF
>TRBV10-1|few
ASSESPAGNTIY
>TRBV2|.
ASRRRRETNTEAF
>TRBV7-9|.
ASGPGGADTQY
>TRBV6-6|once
ASTLQMTRVAF